These T cell receptor beta chains were read from a single sample in a study of PD-L1 blockade in urothelial cancer. Only in-frame clones appear in the TCRdb table, and some are missing; sequencing was by immunoSEQ multiplex PCR. The sample shows around 100,000 clones, nearly 90% of them seen only once. The input for sequencing was PBMCs, taken around atezolizumab (anti-PD-L1) treatment. The receptors here all came from a man in his 60s with urothelial cancer. Both conserved end residues are part of each CDR3. Fields, in order: V gene, J gene, clone size, D gene, CDR3 protein, CDR3 DNA. The D gene is left open where the match is weak. A clone size is listed for some rows: how often the clone was seen (once, few, many), or a class if it is expanded.

V gene: TRBV11-2; J gene: TRBJ1-6; clone size: few; D gene: NA; CDR3 protein: CASSLDLGDSPLHF; CDR3 DNA: TGTGCCAGCAGCTTAGATTTAGGGGATTCACCCCTCCACTTT
V gene: TRBV7-2; J gene: TRBJ2-7; clone size: NA; D gene: NA; CDR3 protein: CASSLSSGLGYEQYF; CDR3 DNA: TGTGCCAGCAGCTTGTCATCGGGACTCGGCTACGAGCAGTACTTC
V gene: TRBV27; J gene: TRBJ1-1; clone size: NA; D gene: NA; CDR3 protein: CASSANRELTEAFF; CDR3 DNA: TGTGCCAGCAGTGCGAACAGGGAGTTGACTGAAGCTTTCTTT
V gene: TRBV30; J gene: TRBJ2-5; clone size: NA; D gene: TRBD1; CDR3 protein: CAWNRGRVETQYF; CDR3 DNA: TGTGCCTGGAACAGGGGGCGCGTAGAGACCCAGTACTTC
V gene: TRBV27; J gene: TRBJ2-5; clone size: NA; D gene: NA; CDR3 protein: CASSLFSHEARTQETQYF; CDR3 DNA: TGTGCCAGCAGTTTATTTTCTCACGAGGCTCGAACGCAAGAGACCCAGTACTTC
V gene: TRBV28; J gene: TRBJ2-1; clone size: NA; D gene: NA; CDR3 protein: CASSGSSPHNEQFF; CDR3 DNA: TGTGCCAGCAGTGGCTCTAGCCCGCACAATGAGCAGTTCTTC
V gene: TRBV29-1; J gene: TRBJ2-3; clone size: NA; D gene: TRBD2; CDR3 protein: CSVEGMGASGGTDTQYF; CDR3 DNA: TGCAGCGTTGAAGGGATGGGGGCTAGCGGGGGCACAGATACGCAGTATTTT
V gene: TRBV14; J gene: TRBJ2-1; clone size: NA; D gene: NA; CDR3 protein: CASSLQTVLGEQFF; CDR3 DNA: TGTGCCAGCAGCCTACAGACAGTCCTGGGCGAGCAGTTCTTC
V gene: TRBV7-9; J gene: TRBJ1-3; clone size: NA; D gene: NA; CDR3 protein: CASSLAWVGHGSGNTIYF; CDR3 DNA: TGTGCCAGCAGCTTAGCGTGGGTAGGACACGGCTCTGGAAACACCATATATTTT
V gene: TRBV6-5; J gene: TRBJ2-2; clone size: NA; D gene: NA; CDR3 protein: CASSYPDTGELFF; CDR3 DNA: TGTGCCAGCAGTTACCCGGACACCGGGGAGCTGTTTTTT
V gene: TRBV5-1; J gene: TRBJ2-1; clone size: NA; D gene: NA; CDR3 protein: CASSFGDLHGGNEQFF; CDR3 DNA: TGCGCCAGCAGCTTTGGGGACTTACATGGGGGCAATGAGCAGTTCTTC
V gene: TRBV10-2; J gene: TRBJ2-1; clone size: NA; D gene: TRBD2; CDR3 protein: CASSPNTKTSGGNEQFF; CDR3 DNA: TGCGCCAGCAGTCCCAATACAAAGACTAGCGGGGGCAATGAGCAGTTCTTC
V gene: TRBV5-4; J gene: TRBJ2-7; clone size: NA; D gene: TRBD1; CDR3 protein: CASSPPTQGDEQYF; CDR3 DNA: TGTGCCAGCAGCCCCCCGACACAGGGGGACGAGCAGTACTTC